A single sample is the source of the 32 T cell receptor beta chains below, sequenced in a study of CD8 T cells in Susac syndrome (dated by TCRdb to between 2018 and 2020). Library preparation was by the immunoSEQ multiplex PCR assay. RNA was extracted using the RNeasy kit, and roughly 0.45 to 1 ug of the RNA was reverse transcribed with random hexamers. The public reads were run again by TCRdb, first through fastp at Q25 and then through MiXCR, and only productive beta chains were kept. All rows with the same CDR3 protein become a single entry with the most common DNA and genes. Within this sample are more than 100,000 distinct CDR3 sequences, with nearly 95% of them counted one time only. More than 0.095% of the sample goes to the ten largest clones. Sequences were obtained from CD4+ T cells from PBMCs. Receptor source: a human donor in good health.

This clonotype was seen just once. This chain connects TRBV5-1 to TRBJ1-2; D not certain. Trimming cost V 4 bases and J 4 bases, with 11 bases left between them. The CDR3 sequence is 13 residues long. Germline V gives CDR1 SGHRS, CDR2 YFSETQ. CDR3 sequence: CASSPDGGYGYTF. The CDR3 DNA reads as TGCGCCAGCAGCCCCGATGGCGGCTATGGCTACACCTTC.

The chain is built from TRBV6-2 or TRBV6-3 and TRBJ2-7; perhaps TRBD1 as D (7 bases). Germline CDR1 and CDR2: MNHEY and SVGEGT. V lost 3 bases, J lost 3 bases, and 15 bases lay in between. The CDR3 length is 15 residues. The chain's CDR3 is CASSYPRGEFYEQYF. The CDR3 nucleotides are TGTGCCAGCAGTTATCCCAGGGGGGAATTCTACGAGCAGTACTTC.

The chain is built from TRBV2 and TRBJ2-5; 7 bases are shared with TRBD2. V lost 4 bases and J lost 1; bases outside the gene matches: 6. The CDR3 has 15 residues. Looked up from germline, CDR1 is SNHLY and CDR2 is FYNNEI. The CDR3 sequence is CASSVEREGQETQYF. As DNA, the CDR3 is TGTGCCAGCAGTGTGGAGAGGGAGGGCCAAGAGACCCAGTACTTC.

This chain uses TRBV19 with TRBJ2-1; TRBD2 aligns across 11 bases. The CDR3 length is 16 residues. The junction had 8 bases not matched to a gene; V was cut back by 7 bases and J by 3 bases. The germline V gene has CDR1 LNHDA and CDR2 SQIVND (reference sequence). The CDR3 DNA reads TGTGCCAGTACCATAGCGGGGGGGACCTACTACAATGAGCAGTTCTTC. Translating gives CASTIAGGTYYNEQFF. Full variable domain (rest looked up from reference TRBV19 and TRBJ2-1): DGGITQSPKYLFRKEGQNVTLSCEQNLNHDAMYWYRQDPGQGLRLIYYSQIVNDFQKGDIAEGYSVSREKKESFPLTVTSAQKNPTAFYLCASTIAGGTYYNEQFFGPGTRLTVL.

This rearrangement joins TRBV20-1 to TRBJ2-1; no firm D call. CDR1 is DFQATT and CDR2 is SNEGSKA in the germline V gene (reference sequence). The CDR3 covers 10 residues. V gave up 3 bases and J gave up 5 bases, with 2 bases separating them. CDR3 sequence (DNA): TGCAGTGCTAGGGACAATGAGCAGTTCTTC. It yields the protein CSARDNEQFF.

The rearrangement uses TRBV7-2 and TRBJ2-5, with D possibly TRBD1 on 6 matching bases. The V end lost 5 bases, the J end lost 0 bases, and 10 bases lay between the germline ends. Germline-derived CDR1 and CDR2 are SGHTA and FQGNSA. The CDR3 is 14 residues long. The CDR3 sequence: CASSQYRDQETQYF. CDR3 in DNA: TGTGCCAGCAGCCAATACAGGGACCAAGAGACCCAGTACTTC. The whole variable domain, remainder taken from reference TRBV7-2 and TRBJ2-5, is GAGVSQSPSNKVTEKGKDVELRCDPISGHTALYWYRQSLGQGLEFLIYFQGNSAPDKSGLPSDRFSAERTGGSVSTLTIQRTQQEDSAVYLCASSQYRDQETQYFGPGTRLLVL.

This chain uses TRBV7-9 with TRBJ2-7; D gene uncertain. This CDR3 has 12 residues. CDR1 SEHNR and CDR2 FQNEAQ come from the germline V gene (reference sequence). Trimming pared 5 bases from V and 8 bases from J, leaving 13 bases between. The CDR3 DNA sequence: TGTGCCAGCAGCGGTCAAACAGAGCAGCAGTACTTC. Encoded protein: CASSGQTEQQYF.

The rearrangement uses TRBV27 and TRBJ2-7; 9 nucleotides match TRBD1. Germline CDR1 is MNHEY and CDR2 is SMNVEV (reference sequence). The CDR3 runs 13 residues. The V gene end was trimmed by 7 bases and the J gene end by 2 bases; junction bases not matched to a gene: 3. The CDR3 spells CASKGQGTYEQYF. CDR3 nucleotides: TGTGCCAGCAAGGGACAGGGCACCTACGAGCAGTACTTC.

The rearrangement links TRBV18 to TRBJ1-1, with D unclear. The CDR3 covers 14 residues. The ends were cut back, 3 bases at V and 0 bases at J, with 8 bases in the middle. Germline CDR1 KGHSH, CDR2 LQKENI. CDR3 region: CASSPRELNTEAFF. The CDR3 nucleotides are TGTGCCAGCTCACCGCGTGAGCTGAACACTGAAGCTTTCTTT.

The V call is TRBV6-5, the J call TRBJ1-1; D may be TRBD1 (5 bases). The V and J ends lost 2 bases and 3 bases respectively, with 31 bases between them. This CDR3 region has 21 residues. The germline V gene has CDR1 MNHEY and CDR2 SVGAGI. CDR3 DNA sequence: TGTGCCAGCAGTTACCAACAACCCCCAGGGAGGGCCCGGGGGTGGGACACTGAAGCTTTCTTT. As protein: CASSYQQPPGRARGWDTEAFF.

The chain uses TRBV2 and TRBJ1-2, with 7 bases lining up with TRBD1. The ends lost 5 bases at V and 6 bases at J; junction bases unmatched: 12. The CDR3 is made up of 15 amino acids. CDR1 is SNHLY, CDR2 FYNNEI, per germline. This chain's CDR3 is CASSPGTADPHGYTF. In DNA form, the CDR3 reads TGTGCCAGCAGTCCCGGGACAGCGGACCCTCATGGCTACACCTTC.

The chain is built from TRBV11-2 and TRBJ2-3; TRBD2 matches 13 bases. V lost 5 bases, J lost 8 bases, and 10 bases stayed unmatched. The CDR3 is 16 residues long. Germline CDR1 SGHAT, CDR2 FQNNGV. The CDR3 sequence: CASSATSGRAGGTQYF. The DNA of the CDR3 is TGTGCCAGCAGCGCAACTAGCGGGAGGGCCGGAGGTACGCAGTATTTT.

This sequence joins TRBV28 and TRBJ2-7; TRBD2 agrees at 14 bases. Germline V gene data show CDR1 as MDHEN and CDR2 as SYDVKM. This CDR3 region has 15 residues. J gave up 6 bases and V 6 bases, and 7 bases lay outside the gene matches. CDR3 sequence (DNA): TGTGCCAGCAGGACTAGCGGGAGGGTTAATGGCGAGCAGTACTTC. It yields the protein CASRTSGRVNGEQYF.

The V call is TRBV24-1, the J call TRBJ2-1; TRBD1 aligns across 12 bases. Germline V gene sequence: CDR1 KGHDR, CDR2 SFDVKD. This CDR3 region has 16 residues. The junction had 6 bases not matched to a gene; V was cut back by 3 bases and J by 7 bases. In DNA form, the CDR3 reads TGTGCCACCAGTGATCCGGGGGACAGGGGGCGGAATGAGCAGTTCTTC. Encoded protein: CATSDPGDRGRNEQFF.

This clonotype occurred once. The V gene is TRBV5-4, the J gene TRBJ2-1; a weak D match, TRBD1 (7 bases). This CDR3 region has 15 residues. Trimming pared 3 bases from V and 7 bases from J, leaving 17 bases between. Germline loops: CDR1 SGHNT, CDR2 YYREEE (reference sequence). CDR3 sequence: CASSSGGGDRNEQFF. CDR3 coding DNA: TGTGCCAGCAGCTCCGGAGGAGGGGACAGAAATGAGCAGTTCTTC.

The chain recombines TRBV2 with TRBJ2-5; 7 bases line up with TRBD1. J lost 0 bases, V lost 6 bases, and 4 bases had no gene match. From germline, CDR1 is SNHLY and CDR2 FYNNEI. There are 14 residues in the CDR3. The CDR3 DNA sequence: TGTGCCAGCAGACCCGGGACAGACCAAGAGACCCAGTACTTC. It specifies CASRPGTDQETQYF.

The chain is built from TRBV29-1 and TRBJ2-2; 9 bases match TRBD1. V was pared by 6 bases and J by 5 bases, with 10 bases of the junction left unmatched. CDR3 length equals 15 residues. Germline values: CDR1 SQVTM, CDR2 ANQGSEA. The CDR3 DNA is TGCAGCGTCGAAACAGGGGGCGTCGTTACCGGGGAGCTGTTTTTT. Translated: CSVETGGVVTGELFF.

This chain uses TRBV30 with TRBJ1-2; 8 nucleotides agree with TRBD1. CDR3 length: 13 amino acids. J lost 2 bases, V lost 2 bases, and 1 base had no gene match. The germline V gene encodes CDR1 GTSNPN and CDR2 SVGIG (reference sequence). The CDR3 sequence: CAWSTGGNYGYTF. In DNA form, the CDR3 reads TGTGCCTGGAGTACAGGGGGAAACTATGGCTACACCTTC.

The rearrangement links TRBV4-1 to TRBJ2-1; 9 nucleotides align to TRBD2. V lost 0 bases and J lost 7; bases outside the gene matches: 10. CDR1 and CDR2 (germline): MGHRA, YSYEKL. CDR3 length: 17 residues. The CDR3 protein is CASSQDEETSGINEQFF. CDR3 DNA sequence: TGCGCCAGCAGCCAAGATGAGGAGACTAGCGGAATAAATGAGCAGTTCTTC.

The rearrangement joins TRBV18 to TRBJ1-4, with 11 bases that match TRBD1. V lost 6 bases, J lost 8 bases, and 8 bases stayed unmatched. The length of the CDR3 is 15 residues. The germline CDR1 and CDR2 sequences are KGHSH and LQKENI. The CDR3 DNA is TGTGCCAGCTCCCGGATCGGACAGGGGGCGGAAAAACTGTTTTTT. Translated: CASSRIGQGAEKLFF. The full variable domain, rest sourced from reference TRBV18 and TRBJ1-4, is NAGVMQNPRHLVRRRGQEARLRCSPMKGHSHVYWYRQLPEEGLKFMVYLQKENIIDESGMPKERFSAEFPKEGPSILRIQQVVRGDSAAYFCASSRIGQGAEKLFFGSGTQLSVL.

The chain joins TRBV29-1 to TRBJ1-2; D remains unclear. The CDR3 consists of 13 residues. CDR1 is SQVTM, CDR2 ANQGSEA, per germline. V was pared by 0 bases and J by 1 base, with 6 bases between. The CDR3 is CSVEEYSNYGYTF. The CDR3 coding sequence is TGCAGCGTTGAAGAATACAGTAACTATGGCTACACCTTC.

Here the CDR3 reads CASSEGELTEAFF. Written as DNA, the CDR3 is TGTGCCAGCAGTGAAGGAGAACTAACTGAAGCTTTCTTT. This chain connects TRBV2 to TRBJ1-1; D remains ambiguous. With 1 base removed from V and 5 bases from J, the gap between germline ends came to 8 bases. This CDR3 has 13 amino acids. Germline CDR1 and CDR2: SNHLY and FYNNEI.

The chain links TRBV28 to TRBJ2-5; 8 nucleotides align to TRBD2. Germline loops: CDR1 MDHEN, CDR2 SYDVKM. Germline trimming cut 4 bases from V and 5 bases from J; bases unmatched to any gene: 6. The CDR3 loop spans 14 amino acids. The CDR3 DNA is TGTGCCAGCAGTTCCGGGACTAGGAGGGAGACCCAGTACTTC. Protein product: CASSSGTRRETQYF.

The chain is built from TRBV29-1 and TRBJ2-3; D tentatively reads TRBD1 or TRBD2 (6 bases each). Trimming pared 7 bases from V and 2 bases from J, leaving 19 bases between. The CDR3 sequence is 15 residues long. Germline V gene sequence: CDR1 SQVTM, CDR2 ANQGSEA. CDR3 in DNA: TGCAGCGGGGGCCTGTGGGGGGCCACCACAGATACGCAGTATTTT. It translates to CSGGLWGATTDTQYF.

The rearrangement joins TRBV3-1 to TRBJ2-7; D is ambiguous. Germline CDR1 LGHDT, CDR2 YNNKEL (reference sequence). The CDR3 contains 15 residues. Trimming left V 0 bases short and J 2 bases short, with 11 bases between. CDR3 nucleotides: TGTGCCAGCAGCCAAGATCCTGGCGGCGCCTACGAGCAGTACTTC. This gives the protein CASSQDPGGAYEQYF.

CDR3 coding DNA: TGTGCCAGCAGTTTGGCTAGCGGGAGTGGGTTAGGAGAGACCCAGTACTTC. Protein sequence: CASSLASGSGLGETQYF. This chain joins TRBV28 and TRBJ2-5; 10 bases are a match to TRBD2. Germline V lookup: CDR1 MDHEN, CDR2 SYDVKM. This CDR3 region has 17 residues. V was clipped by 3 bases and J by 4 bases; unmatched bases: 11.

V usage is TRBV24-1 and J usage is TRBJ2-2, with TRBD2 matching over 8 bases. Germline V CDR1 and CDR2: KGHDR, SFDVKD. The CDR3 totals 15 residues. J was trimmed by 3 bases and V by 9 bases; bases with no gene match: 8. The CDR3 loop reads CATREETSDTGELFF. The DNA of the CDR3 is TGTGCCACCCGGGAGGAGACTAGCGACACCGGGGAGCTGTTTTTT.

J is TRBJ1-5 and V is TRBV20-1, with a possible D match to TRBD1 (6 bases). The CDR3 runs to 13 residues. Between the trimmed V and J ends, which lost 6 bases and 0 bases, there was a span of 9 bases. Germline CDR1 and CDR2: DFQATT and SNEGSKA (reference sequence). For the CDR3, the DNA is TGCAGTGCAACAGGGTCTAGCAATCAGCCCCAGCATTTT. It translates to CSATGSSNQPQHF.

J is TRBJ2-7 and V is TRBV20-1, with D perhaps TRBD2 (6 bases). Trimming stripped 0 bases from V and 0 bases from J, with 15 bases between. Germline CDR1 is DFQATT and CDR2 is SNEGSKA (reference sequence). The CDR3 length is 16 residues. The CDR3 region is CSARDLSGRSSYEQYF. Here the CDR3 DNA reads TGCAGTGCTAGAGATCTCAGCGGGCGAAGCTCCTACGAGCAGTACTTC.

V gene TRBV6-1 combines with J gene TRBJ2-7; D is perhaps TRBD1 or TRBD2 (5 bases each). Deletions cut 10 bases from V and 0 bases from J, with 13 bases between. The V gene's germline CDR1 is MNHNS and CDR2 SASEGT. The CDR3 loop spans 13 amino acids. CDR3 sequence (DNA): TGTGCCACCTTAGGGACGGACTCCTACGAGCAGTACTTC. It translates to CATLGTDSYEQYF.

V is TRBV20-1 and J is TRBJ2-4, with TRBD2 matching over 9 bases. CDR3 length: 15 amino acids. J lost 9 bases, V lost 5 bases, and 14 bases had no gene match. CDR1 DFQATT and CDR2 SNEGSKA come from the germline V gene (reference sequence). The CDR3 DNA reads TGCAGTGCTCCCCCGGGTAGCGGGAGAGTTGGCATTCAGTACTTC. Its translation: CSAPPGSGRVGIQYF.

V is TRBV14 and J is TRBJ2-1; no clear D gene. Trimming removed 0 bases at V and 8 bases at J, with 2 bases between. This CDR3 is 11 amino acids long. Germline loops: CDR1 SGHDN, CDR2 FVKESK. The CDR3 protein is CASSQDHEQFF. For the CDR3, the DNA is TGTGCCAGCAGCCAAGACCATGAGCAGTTCTTC.